This passage covers 9 T cell receptor beta chains from one sample sequenced in a study of shared clonotypes between healthy human individuals. Measured with immunoSEQ multiplex PCR; TCRdb has only the in-frame clones, and not every one. Of 150,000 to 200,000 clones in the sample, approximately 92% are singletons; the top ten hold 0.067%. Sequenced: naive CD4+ T cells sorted from blood. Subset noted: CD45RA+ positively selected. These receptors came from a woman younger than 45 in good health.

The CDR3, as DNA: TGTGCCTGGAGCTACAGGGGGAATCAGCCCCAGCATTTT. Amino acids: CAWSYRGNQPQHF. The chain links TRBV30 to TRBJ1-5; 8 nucleotides align to TRBD1. After removal of 3 bases from V and 4 bases from J, the junction contained 2 bases not matched to a gene. The germline V gene has CDR1 GTSNPN and CDR2 SVGIG (reference sequence). CDR3 size: 13 residues.

Here the CDR3 reads CASSPMGGIETQYF. The CDR3 region has the DNA TGTGCCAGCAGCCCGATGGGGGGGATCGAGACCCAGTACTTC. The chain employs TRBV2 and TRBJ2-5, with TRBD2 matching over 7 bases. J lost 5 bases, V lost 6 bases, and 9 bases had no gene match. The CDR3 contains 14 residues. The V gene's germline CDR1 is SNHLY and CDR2 FYNNEI.

The chain has TRBV5-1 and TRBJ2-7; no clear D. The V end was cut by 1 base, the J end by 2 bases, with 13 bases between. CDR1 is SGHRS and CDR2 is YFSETQ in the germline V gene. The CDR3 has 15 amino acids. CDR3 DNA sequence: TGCGCCAGCAGCTTGAATTATGGGCAGACCTACGAGCAGTACTTC. It encodes CASSLNYGQTYEQYF.

The rearrangement joins TRBV20-1 to TRBJ2-1, with unresolved D. Germline assignment: CDR1 DFQATT and CDR2 SNEGSKA (reference sequence). The ends were cut back, 3 bases at V and 9 bases at J, with 6 bases in the middle. The CDR3 is 10 residues long. The CDR3 bases are TGCAGTGCTAGTCTGCGTGAGCAGTTCTTC. It specifies CSASLREQFF.

The J gene is TRBJ1-1, the V gene TRBV7-8; D is unresolved. The ends were cut back, 3 bases at V and 5 bases at J, with 16 bases in the middle. Germline V gene sequence: CDR1 SGHVS, CDR2 FQNEAQ. This CDR3 contains 15 residues. Written as DNA, the CDR3 is TGTGCCAGCAGCTTTACCGGGCTCCGAAGGACTGAAGCTTTCTTT. Translation gives CASSFTGLRRTEAFF.

The chain has TRBV28 and TRBJ1-5; D is unclear. From germline, CDR1 is MDHEN and CDR2 SYDVKM. The CDR3 has 12 residues. V was clipped by 8 bases and J by 2 bases, with 7 bases between them. This chain's CDR3 is CASAWGNQPQHF. The DNA of the CDR3 is TGTGCCAGCGCCTGGGGCAATCAGCCCCAGCATTTT.

This clone showed up just once. The CDR3 loop is CAWSVQGGSTEAFF. DNA for the CDR3: TGTGCCTGGAGTGTACAGGGCGGCAGCACTGAAGCTTTCTTT. The chain is built from TRBV30 and TRBJ1-1; tentative D call: TRBD1 (6 bases). In germline, CDR1 is GTSNPN, CDR2 SVGIG (reference sequence). The CDR3 length is 14 residues. Deletions cut 0 bases from V and 4 bases from J, with 12 bases between.

The rearrangement joins TRBV4-2 to TRBJ2-7; the D gene is possibly TRBD2 (6 bases). The germline gives CDR1 LGHNA, CDR2 YNFKEQ. The CDR3 is 18 residues long. Trimming left V 0 bases short and J 2 bases short, with 20 bases between. The CDR3 DNA reads TGTGCCAGCAGCCAAGACACTTGGGCGGGACCCCGAACCTACGAGCAGTACTTC. Translated: CASSQDTWAGPRTYEQYF.

The chain uses TRBV18 and TRBJ1-3, with TRBD1 matching 7 bases. J gave up 4 bases and V 5 bases, and 5 bases lay outside the gene matches. From germline, CDR1 is KGHSH and CDR2 LQKENI. This CDR3 is built from 14 residues. DNA for the CDR3: TGTGCCAGCTCATCACAGGGGAACGGAAACACCATATATTTT. This sequence encodes CASSSQGNGNTIYF.